This TCR beta chain comes out of a study of T cell repertoires in ileal Crohn's disease. Here immunoSEQ multiplex PCR was the method, and the copy in TCRdb shows in-frame clones only, minus some. The sample records a few thousand clones, 86% being singletons. This sample's time point: neoterminal ileum biopsy at postoperative endoscopy, about 6 months after surgery. V lost 1 base to trimming and J lost 3 bases, with 7 bases between them. The germline gives CDR1 KGHSH, CDR2 LQKENI. The CDR3 has 14 amino acids. The chain couples TRBV18 to TRBJ1-5; D unresolved. The origin of this receptor is an adult with Crohn's disease. Sequenced: ileal tissue. The CDR3 loop reads CASSPQGTNQPQHF. In DNA, the CDR3 is TGTGCCAGCTCACCACAGGGAACCAATCAGCCCCAGCATTTT.